Listed here are 30 T cell receptor beta chains from one sample, sequenced in a study of T cells in localized non-small cell lung cancer. Profiled with immunoSEQ multiplex PCR; TCRdb holds only in-frame clones, not every one. The repertoire consists of 13,000 or so clones, with about 82% occurring once and the leading ten covering roughly 58%. The sample consisted of peripheral blood, taken before any cancer treatment. The receptors stem from an older male donor with stage III lung adenocarcinoma.

CDR3 region: CASSLWAAAKNIQYF. Written as DNA, the CDR3 is TGTGCCAGCAGTTTATGGGCAGCTGCCAAAAACATTCAGTACTTC. This rearrangement joins TRBV28 to TRBJ2-4; D call uncertain. The ends were cut back, 0 bases at V and 1 base at J, with 7 bases in the middle. Germline assignment: CDR1 MDHEN and CDR2 SYDVKM. CDR3 length: 15 residues. Using reference TRBV28 and TRBJ2-4 for the parts outside the CDR3, the full variable domain is DVKVTQSSRYLVKRTGEKVFLECVQDMDHENMFWYRQDPGLGLRLIYFSYDVKMKEKGDIPEGYSVSREKKERFSLILESASTNQTSMYLCASSLWAAAKNIQYFGAGTRLSVL.

This sequence joins TRBV14 and TRBJ2-7, with D tentatively TRBD1 or TRBD2 (5 bases each). Deletions cut 4 bases from V and 1 base from J, with 11 bases between. The CDR3 extends over 14 amino acids. Germline V gene data show CDR1 as SGHDN and CDR2 as FVKESK. The CDR3: CASSRTGGSYEQYF. In DNA, the CDR3 is TGTGCCAGCAGCCGGACTGGGGGATCCTACGAGCAGTACTTC. The variable domain in full, with the rest retrieved from reference TRBV14 and TRBJ2-7, is EAGVTQFPSHSVIEKGQTVTLRCDPISGHDNLYWYRRVMGKEIKFLLHFVKESKQDESGMPNNRFLAERTGGTYSTLKVQPAELEDSGVYFCASSRTGGSYEQYFGPGTRLTVT.

The chain recombines TRBV30 with TRBJ1-4, with TRBD1 matching 9 bases. There are 14 residues in the CDR3. The germline V gene encodes CDR1 GTSNPN and CDR2 SVGIG (reference sequence). After removal of 7 bases from V and 8 bases from J, the junction contained 11 bases not matched to a gene. The CDR3 is CASERDRAGEKLFF. The CDR3, as DNA: TGTGCCTCTGAAAGGGACAGGGCGGGAGAAAAACTGTTTTTT.

The chain recombines TRBV19 with TRBJ2-2, with 13 bases aligning to TRBD2. This CDR3 is built from 18 residues. In germline, CDR1 is LNHDA, CDR2 SQIVND (reference sequence). V lost 4 bases, J lost 0 bases, and 5 bases stayed unmatched. CDR3 sequence: CASSRTSGSAPNTGELFF. Here the CDR3 DNA reads TGTGCCAGTAGTAGGACTAGCGGGAGTGCCCCGAACACCGGGGAGCTGTTTTTT.

V usage is TRBV6-5 and J usage is TRBJ2-7; no clear D gene. The CDR3 runs to 14 residues. With 0 bases removed from V and 1 base from J, the gap between germline ends came to 7 bases. Germline-derived CDR1 and CDR2 are MNHEY and SVGAGI. CDR3 residues: CASSYSSRSYEQYF. The CDR3 bases are TGTGCCAGCAGTTACTCCTCCAGATCCTACGAGCAGTACTTC.

The chain has TRBV4-1 and TRBJ2-5, with a weak D call TRBD1 (6 bases). This CDR3 has 16 amino acids. With 7 bases removed from V and 2 bases from J, the gap between germline ends came to 20 bases. Germline V gene lookup returns CDR1 MGHRA and CDR2 YSYEKL. The CDR3, as DNA: TGCGCCAGCAAGGGGGACGGGTTCTTCACTCAAGAGACCCAGTACTTC. This encodes CASKGDGFFTQETQYF.

This chain links TRBV5-1 with TRBJ1-5, with TRBD1 matching 10 bases. The length of the CDR3 is 14 residues. Germline loops: CDR1 SGHRS, CDR2 YFSETQ. V gave up 5 bases and J gave up 7 bases; unmatched junction bases: 6. The CDR3, as DNA: TGCGCCAGCAGTCCCGGGACAGGGGTGCAGCCCCAGCATTTT. This sequence encodes CASSPGTGVQPQHF. The complete variable domain, with remaining parts taken from reference TRBV5-1 and TRBJ1-5, reads KAGVTQTPRYLIKTRGQQVTLSCSPISGHRSVSWYQQTPGQGLQFLFEYFSETQRNKGNFPGRFSGRQFSNSRSEMNVSTLELGDSALYLCASSPGTGVQPQHFGDGTRLSIL.

The rearrangement uses TRBV7-9 and TRBJ1-3; 7 bases fit TRBD1. Trimming took 2 bases from V and 2 from J; bases not matched to a gene: 6. CDR3 length: 16 amino acids. Germline V gene lookup returns CDR1 SEHNR and CDR2 FQNEAQ (reference sequence). CDR3 DNA: TGTGCCAGCAGCTTAAGCCTCACAGGGGCTGGAAACACCATATATTTT. Encoded protein: CASSLSLTGAGNTIYF.

Notes on this clone: One end of the junction does not line up with germline, which may come from a read error. The chain combines TRBV2 with TRBJ2-3; D ambiguous. This CDR3 has 14 residues. Germline V gene data show CDR1 as SNHLY and CDR2 as FYNNEI. The CDR3 protein is CASSAVRGTVTQYF. The DNA of the CDR3 is TGTGCCAGCAGTGCGGTCCGAGGAACAGTTACGCAGTATTTT.

This chain uses TRBV5-1 with TRBJ2-3; 7 nucleotides agree with TRBD2. CDR1 is SGHRS, CDR2 YFSETQ, per germline. The CDR3 is 14 amino acids. V was clipped by 4 bases and J by 5 bases; unmatched bases: 7. The CDR3 DNA reads as TGCGCCAGCAGCCACGGGGGGTTCGAAGATACGCAGTATTTT. Translation gives CASSHGGFEDTQYF. Full variable domain (rest looked up from reference TRBV5-1 and TRBJ2-3): KAGVTQTPRYLIKTRGQQVTLSCSPISGHRSVSWYQQTPGQGLQFLFEYFSETQRNKGNFPGRFSGRQFSNSRSEMNVSTLELGDSALYLCASSHGGFEDTQYFGPGTRLTVL.

The chain has TRBV10-1 and TRBJ1-1; TRBD1 is a possible D gene (6 bases). The CDR3 covers 13 residues. Germline assignment: CDR1 WNHNN and CDR2 SYGVQD (reference sequence). Trimming took off 8 bases at V and 4 bases at J, with 14 bases between the two ends. Here the CDR3 DNA reads TGCGCCAGCGGCCTGGGGGGCGGCACTGAAGCTTTCTTT. Translated, it gives CASGLGGGTEAFF.

For this clone: In the same sample, other DNA sequences code for this CDR3. V and J are TRBV4-1 and TRBJ2-3; no reliable D call. In germline, CDR1 is MGHRA, CDR2 YSYEKL. The V gene lost 1 base and the J gene lost 0 bases, with 11 bases spanning the gap. This CDR3 is built from 16 residues. The CDR3 sequence: CASSQVSAASTDTQYF. The CDR3 DNA reads TGCGCCAGCAGCCAAGTGAGTGCCGCTAGCACAGATACGCAGTATTTT.

V is TRBV5-5 and J is TRBJ2-5; D not resolved. CDR1 and CDR2 from the germline V gene are SGHKS and YYEKEE (reference sequence). The V and J ends lost 1 base and 1 base respectively, with 8 bases between them. This CDR3 spans 14 amino acids. The CDR3 region is CASSLSEVQETQYF. CDR3 nucleotide sequence: TGTGCCAGCAGCTTGTCCGAGGTCCAAGAGACCCAGTACTTC.

This chain joins TRBV7-2 and TRBJ1-1, with D unclear. V dropped 2 bases and J dropped 1 base, with 8 bases sitting between them. The germline V gene encodes CDR1 SGHTA and CDR2 FQGNSA. The CDR3 is 14 residues long. The CDR3 loop is CASSLRRSNTEAFF. CDR3 DNA sequence: TGTGCCAGCAGCTTAAGACGGTCGAACACTGAAGCTTTCTTT.

The chain uses TRBV6-4 and TRBJ2-7; the match to TRBD1 covers 7 bases. Germline CDR1 and CDR2: MRHNA and SNTAGT. V trimming: 5 bases; J trimming: 2 bases; junction bases outside the gene matches: 6. The length of the CDR3 is 14 residues. The chain's CDR3 is CASSYGTETYEQYF. CDR3 nucleotides: TGTGCCAGCAGTTACGGGACAGAGACCTACGAGCAGTACTTC.

V and J are TRBV6-5 and TRBJ2-7; D is possibly TRBD2 (6 bases). This CDR3 is 13 amino acids long. V lost 2 bases, J lost 4 bases, and 9 bases lay in between. Germline loops: CDR1 MNHEY, CDR2 SVGAGI. CDR3 protein: CASSYTGRYEQYF. In DNA form, the CDR3 reads TGTGCCAGCAGTTACACGGGGAGGTACGAGCAGTACTTC.

The CDR3 coding sequence is TGTGCCAGTAGGGCACCGGGCCCACGTTTGAACACTGAAGCTTTCTTT. Its translation: CASRAPGPRLNTEAFF. The chain uses TRBV19 and TRBJ1-1; no reliable D call. Germline CDR1 is LNHDA and CDR2 is SQIVND (reference sequence). Trimming shortened V by 6 bases and J by 0 bases, and 17 bases separated the two germline ends. This CDR3 region has 16 residues.

This clone was observed once. This chain connects TRBV27 to TRBJ2-7, with D perhaps assigned TRBD1 or TRBD2 (5 bases each). V was clipped by 6 bases and J by 3 bases, with 15 bases between them. This CDR3 has 14 amino acids. Germline assignment: CDR1 MNHEY and CDR2 SMNVEV (reference sequence). The CDR3 here is CASSLTGLIYEQYF. CDR3 coding DNA: TGTGCCAGCAGCCTGACGGGGCTGATCTACGAGCAGTACTTC.

V gene TRBV14 combines with J gene TRBJ1-4; D call uncertain. Germline-derived CDR1 and CDR2 are SGHDN and FVKESK. Between the trimmed V and J ends, which lost 2 bases and 8 bases, there was a span of 12 bases. The CDR3 is 14 amino acids. This CDR3 is CASSQLYGLEKLFF. The DNA for the CDR3 is TGTGCCAGCAGCCAACTCTACGGTCTGGAAAAACTGTTTTTT.

The V call is TRBV25-1, the J call TRBJ2-7, with D possibly being TRBD2 (6 bases). The CDR3 covers 15 residues. Per germline, CDR1 MGHDK and CDR2 SYGVNS. Deletions cut 3 bases from V and 6 bases from J, with 18 bases between. In DNA form, the CDR3 reads TGTGCCAGCAGTGAGGCGGGGCCTGTTTGGCCCGAGCAGTACTTC. Its protein is CASSEAGPVWPEQYF.

The rearrangement uses TRBV4-1 and TRBJ1-4; tentative D call: TRBD1 (5 bases). CDR3 size: 19 residues. Trimming pared 0 bases from V and 2 bases from J, leaving 19 bases between. Germline-derived CDR1 and CDR2 are MGHRA and YSYEKL. CDR3 protein: CASSQDLTTGFTTNEKLFF. In DNA form, the CDR3 reads TGCGCCAGCAGCCAAGATCTAACTACAGGATTCACCACTAATGAAAAACTGTTTTTT.

V and J are TRBV6-1 and TRBJ2-2; D remains unclear. The CDR3 is 14 residues long. The V end lost 4 bases, the J end lost 7 bases, and 13 bases lay between the germline ends. CDR1 MNHNS and CDR2 SASEGT come from the germline V gene. CDR3: CASSVDRSGGELFF. The CDR3 DNA is TGTGCCAGCAGTGTCGATAGATCCGGCGGGGAGCTGTTTTTT.

This sequence joins TRBV2 and TRBJ2-5, with 7 bases that match TRBD1. The CDR3 runs 13 residues. Per germline, CDR1 SNHLY and CDR2 FYNNEI. J lost 4 bases, V lost 4 bases, and 3 bases had no gene match. The DNA for the CDR3 is TGTGCCAGCAGTGCAAACAGGGGAGAGACCCAGTACTTC. This codes for CASSANRGETQYF.

The chain joins TRBV5-1 to TRBJ2-7, with D perhaps matching TRBD1 (5 bases). CDR1 and CDR2 from the germline V gene are SGHRS and YFSETQ. Trimming cost V 0 bases and J 6 bases, with 10 bases left between them. This CDR3 is built from 13 residues. The CDR3 protein is CASSLVQGREQYF. The CDR3 DNA follows: TGCGCCAGCAGCTTGGTTCAGGGCCGCGAGCAGTACTTC.

The genes are TRBV6-1 and TRBJ2-7, with D perhaps matching TRBD2 (7 bases). Trimming shortened V by 7 bases and J by 0 bases, and 16 bases separated the two germline ends. Germline lookup yields CDR1 MNHNS and CDR2 SASEGT. The CDR3 runs 15 residues. The CDR3 DNA follows: TGTGCCAGCACCCCGGGGGGCAGCAACTCCTACGAGCAGTACTTC. Translation gives CASTPGGSNSYEQYF.

The V and J genes are TRBV19 and TRBJ2-7, with 8 nucleotides matching TRBD1. CDR3 length equals 16 residues. Germline CDR1 is LNHDA and CDR2 is SQIVND (reference sequence). The V and J ends lost 5 bases and 3 bases, in that order; junction bases with no gene match: 12. CDR3 sequence reads: CASSARTGIEGYEQYF. The CDR3 DNA sequence: TGTGCCAGTAGTGCCCGGACAGGGATCGAAGGCTACGAGCAGTACTTC. Full variable domain (missing parts from reference TRBV19 and TRBJ2-7): DGGITQSPKYLFRKEGQNVTLSCEQNLNHDAMYWYRQDPGQGLRLIYYSQIVNDFQKGDIAEGYSVSREKKESFPLTVTSAQKNPTAFYLCASSARTGIEGYEQYFGPGTRLTVT.

The chain combines TRBV5-1 with TRBJ2-3; TRBD1 is a possible D gene (6 bases). This CDR3 has 17 residues. The ends were cut back, 3 bases at V and 3 bases at J, with 20 bases in the middle. Germline CDR1 is SGHRS and CDR2 is YFSETQ. CDR3 in DNA: TGCGCCAGCAGCTCCACCCGACAGGATCTTTGGACAGATACGCAGTATTTT. Translating it yields CASSSTRQDLWTDTQYF.

This clone was detected only a few times. This sequence joins TRBV6-1 and TRBJ1-5; D unclear. With 7 bases removed from V and 0 bases from J, the gap between germline ends came to 13 bases. CDR3 length: 15 residues. Looked up from germline, CDR1 is MNHNS and CDR2 is SASEGT. The CDR3 DNA reads TGTGCCAGCAATGGTTTCCCCTATAGCAATCAGCCCCAGCATTTT. It yields the protein CASNGFPYSNQPQHF.

The V and J genes are TRBV7-9 and TRBJ1-1; unclear D gene. The CDR3 loop spans 11 amino acids. CDR1 and CDR2 from the germline V gene are SEHNR and FQNEAQ (reference sequence). Trimming took 1 base from V and 11 from J, leaving 8 bases between them. This chain's CDR3 is CASSLGTFAFF. The CDR3 bases are TGTGCCAGCAGCTTAGGGACGTTCGCTTTCTTT.

The chain is built from TRBV7-8 and TRBJ2-3, with D tentatively TRBD2 (5 bases). Germline CDR1 SGHVS, CDR2 FQNEAQ. The ends were cut back, 6 bases at V and 5 bases at J, with 12 bases in the middle. The CDR3 totals 13 residues. CDR3 residues: CASSGLEGDTQYF. CDR3 DNA sequence: TGTGCCAGCAGTGGATTAGAGGGAGATACGCAGTATTTT.